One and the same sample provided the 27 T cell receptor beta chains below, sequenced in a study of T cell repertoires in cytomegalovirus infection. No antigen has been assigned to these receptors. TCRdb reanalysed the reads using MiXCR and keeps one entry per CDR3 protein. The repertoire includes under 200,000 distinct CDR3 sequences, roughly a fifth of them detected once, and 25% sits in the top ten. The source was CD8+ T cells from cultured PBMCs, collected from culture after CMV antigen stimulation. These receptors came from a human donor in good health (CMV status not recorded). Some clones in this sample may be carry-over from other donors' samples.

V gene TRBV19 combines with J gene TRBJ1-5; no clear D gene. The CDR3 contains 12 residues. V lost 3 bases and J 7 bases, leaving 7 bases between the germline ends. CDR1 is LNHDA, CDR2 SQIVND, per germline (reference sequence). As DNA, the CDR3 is TGTGCCAGTAGTATCTTGGGACAGCCCCAGCATTTT. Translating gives CASSILGQPQHF.

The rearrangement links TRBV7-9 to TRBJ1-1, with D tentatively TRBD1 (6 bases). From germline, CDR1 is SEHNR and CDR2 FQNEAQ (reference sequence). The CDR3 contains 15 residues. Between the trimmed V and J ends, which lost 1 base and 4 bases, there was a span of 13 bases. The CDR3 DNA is TGTGCCAGCAGCTTAGGCACAGGGATCGGCACTGAAGCTTTCTTT. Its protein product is CASSLGTGIGTEAFF.

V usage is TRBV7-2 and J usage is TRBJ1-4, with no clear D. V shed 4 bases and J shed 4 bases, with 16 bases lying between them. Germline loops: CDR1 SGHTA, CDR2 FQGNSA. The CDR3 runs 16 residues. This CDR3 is CASSSQDVFGNEKLFF. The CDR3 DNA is TGTGCCAGCAGCTCTCAAGATGTCTTCGGTAATGAAAAACTGTTTTTT.

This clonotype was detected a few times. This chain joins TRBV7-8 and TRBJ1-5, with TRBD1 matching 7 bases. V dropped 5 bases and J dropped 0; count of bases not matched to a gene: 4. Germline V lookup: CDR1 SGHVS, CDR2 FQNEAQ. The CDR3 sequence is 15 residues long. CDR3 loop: CASSAQGNSNQPQHF. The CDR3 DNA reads TGTGCCAGCAGCGCACAGGGGAATAGCAATCAGCCCCAGCATTTT.

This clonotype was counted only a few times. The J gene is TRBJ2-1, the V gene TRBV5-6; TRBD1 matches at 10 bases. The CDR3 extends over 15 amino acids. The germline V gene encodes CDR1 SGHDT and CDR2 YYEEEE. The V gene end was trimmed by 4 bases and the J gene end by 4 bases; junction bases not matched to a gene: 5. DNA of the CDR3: TGTGCCAGCAGCCGCAGACAGGGGGCTTACAATGAGCAGTTCTTC. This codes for CASSRRQGAYNEQFF.

The CDR3 spells CAIQVGTGELFF. The CDR3 DNA is TGTGCCATCCAGGTTGGCACCGGGGAGCTGTTTTTT. The chain uses TRBV2 and TRBJ2-2; D gene ambiguous. Germline values: CDR1 SNHLY, CDR2 FYNNEI. V dropped 10 bases and J dropped 4 bases, with 10 bases sitting between them. The CDR3 is made up of 12 amino acids.

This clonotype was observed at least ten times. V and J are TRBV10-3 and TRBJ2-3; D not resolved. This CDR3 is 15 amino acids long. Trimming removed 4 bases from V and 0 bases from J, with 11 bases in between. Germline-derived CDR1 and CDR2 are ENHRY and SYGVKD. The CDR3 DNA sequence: TGTGCCATCAGTGTCGGACCAAAGAGCACAGATACGCAGTATTTT. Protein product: CAISVGPKSTDTQYF.

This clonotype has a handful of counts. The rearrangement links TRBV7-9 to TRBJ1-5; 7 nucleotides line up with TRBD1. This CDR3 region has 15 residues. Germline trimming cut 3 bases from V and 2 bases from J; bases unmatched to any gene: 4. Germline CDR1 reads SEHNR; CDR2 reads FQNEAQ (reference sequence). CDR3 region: CASSFLGTGNQPQHF. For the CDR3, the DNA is TGTGCCAGCAGCTTTTTGGGGACAGGCAATCAGCCCCAGCATTTT.

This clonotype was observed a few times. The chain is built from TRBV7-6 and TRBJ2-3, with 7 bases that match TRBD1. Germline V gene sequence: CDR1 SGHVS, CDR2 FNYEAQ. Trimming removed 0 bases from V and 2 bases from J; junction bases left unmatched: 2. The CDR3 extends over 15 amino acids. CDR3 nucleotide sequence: TGTGCCAGCAGCTTAGCGGGGACAGACACAGATACGCAGTATTTT. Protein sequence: CASSLAGTDTDTQYF.

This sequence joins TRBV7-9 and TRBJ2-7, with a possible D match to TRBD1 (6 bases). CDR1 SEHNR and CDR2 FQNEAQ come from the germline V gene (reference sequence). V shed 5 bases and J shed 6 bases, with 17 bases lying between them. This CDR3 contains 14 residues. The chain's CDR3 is CASSLDHGTTEQYF. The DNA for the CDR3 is TGTGCCAGCAGCCTCGACCACGGGACAACCGAGCAGTACTTC.

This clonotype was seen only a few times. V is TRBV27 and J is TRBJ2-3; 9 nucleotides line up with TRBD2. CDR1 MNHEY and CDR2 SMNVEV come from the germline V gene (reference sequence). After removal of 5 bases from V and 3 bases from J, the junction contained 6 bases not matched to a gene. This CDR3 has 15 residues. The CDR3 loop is CASSRAGGPTDTQYF. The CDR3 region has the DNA TGTGCCAGCAGTCGTGCGGGGGGGCCAACAGATACGCAGTATTTT.

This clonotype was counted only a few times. The CDR3 DNA reads TGTGCTAGTGGTCCTTGGTGGAAGACCCTGAACACCGGGGAGCTGTTTTTT. It is translated as CASGPWWKTLNTGELFF. The chain is built from TRBV12-5 and TRBJ2-2, with D uncertain. The length of the CDR3 is 17 residues. Germline V lookup: CDR1 LGHNT, CDR2 FRNRAP. Trimming cost V 5 bases and J 1 base, with 17 bases left between them.

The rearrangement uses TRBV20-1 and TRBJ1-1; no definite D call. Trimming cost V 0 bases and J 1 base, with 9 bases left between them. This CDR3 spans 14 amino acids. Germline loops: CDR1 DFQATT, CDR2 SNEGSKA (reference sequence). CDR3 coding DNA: TGCAGTGCTAGAGATTTTCGGAGGAACACTGAAGCTTTCTTT. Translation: CSARDFRRNTEAFF.

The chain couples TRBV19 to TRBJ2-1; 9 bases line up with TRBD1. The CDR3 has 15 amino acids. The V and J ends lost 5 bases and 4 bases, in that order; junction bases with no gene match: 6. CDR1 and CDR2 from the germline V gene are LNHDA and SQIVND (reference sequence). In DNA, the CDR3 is TGTGCCAGTAGTCCACACAGGGGGCTGTACAATGAGCAGTTCTTC. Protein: CASSPHRGLYNEQFF. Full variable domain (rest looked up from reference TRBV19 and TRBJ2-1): DGGITQSPKYLFRKEGQNVTLSCEQNLNHDAMYWYRQDPGQGLRLIYYSQIVNDFQKGDIAEGYSVSREKKESFPLTVTSAQKNPTAFYLCASSPHRGLYNEQFFGPGTRLTVL.

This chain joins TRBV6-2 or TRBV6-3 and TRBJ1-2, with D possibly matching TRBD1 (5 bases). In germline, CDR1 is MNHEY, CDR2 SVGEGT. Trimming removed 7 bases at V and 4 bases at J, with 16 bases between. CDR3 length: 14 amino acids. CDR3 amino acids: CASNQGRSRYGYTF. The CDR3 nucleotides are TGTGCCAGCAACCAGGGAAGGTCTCGCTATGGCTACACCTTC.

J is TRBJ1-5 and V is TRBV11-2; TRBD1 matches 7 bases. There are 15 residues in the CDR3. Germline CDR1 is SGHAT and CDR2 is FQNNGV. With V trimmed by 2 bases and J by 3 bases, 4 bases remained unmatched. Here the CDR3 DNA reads TGTGCCAGCAGCTTATCCAGGGGGGACAATCAGCCCCAGCATTTT. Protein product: CASSLSRGDNQPQHF.

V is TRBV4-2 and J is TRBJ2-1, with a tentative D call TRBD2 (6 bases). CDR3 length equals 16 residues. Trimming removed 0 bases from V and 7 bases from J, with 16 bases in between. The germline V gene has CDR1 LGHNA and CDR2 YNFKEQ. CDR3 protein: CASSQDQERAGNEQFF. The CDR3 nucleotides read TGTGCCAGCAGCCAAGATCAGGAGCGGGCGGGAAATGAGCAGTTCTTC.

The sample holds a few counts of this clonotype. For the CDR3, the DNA is TGTGCCAGCACCTTGGGACTATCGACCTCGACCGGGGAGCTGTTTTTT. Its protein product is CASTLGLSTSTGELFF. This chain connects TRBV6-1 to TRBJ2-2, with TRBD2 matching 7 bases. The CDR3 spans 16 residues. J gave up 5 bases and V 7 bases, and 13 bases lay outside the gene matches. Germline lookup yields CDR1 MNHNS and CDR2 SASEGT.

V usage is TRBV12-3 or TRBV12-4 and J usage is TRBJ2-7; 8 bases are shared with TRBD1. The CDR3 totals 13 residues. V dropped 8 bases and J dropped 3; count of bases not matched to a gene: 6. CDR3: CASGRQGLYEQYF. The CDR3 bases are TGTGCCAGCGGGAGACAGGGGCTCTACGAGCAGTACTTC.

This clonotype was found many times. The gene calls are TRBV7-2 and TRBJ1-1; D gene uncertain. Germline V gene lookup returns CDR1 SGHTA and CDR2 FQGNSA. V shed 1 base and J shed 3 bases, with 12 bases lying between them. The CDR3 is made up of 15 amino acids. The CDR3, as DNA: TGTGCCAGCAGCTTAGATCCCGGGAGTGACACTGAAGCTTTCTTT. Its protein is CASSLDPGSDTEAFF.

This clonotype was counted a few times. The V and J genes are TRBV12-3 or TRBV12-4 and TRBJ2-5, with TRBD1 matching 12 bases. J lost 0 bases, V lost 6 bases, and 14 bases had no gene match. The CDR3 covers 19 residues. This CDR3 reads CASSPGTGGEGLYQETQYF. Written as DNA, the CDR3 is TGTGCCAGCAGCCCCGGGACAGGGGGCGAAGGATTGTACCAAGAGACCCAGTACTTC.

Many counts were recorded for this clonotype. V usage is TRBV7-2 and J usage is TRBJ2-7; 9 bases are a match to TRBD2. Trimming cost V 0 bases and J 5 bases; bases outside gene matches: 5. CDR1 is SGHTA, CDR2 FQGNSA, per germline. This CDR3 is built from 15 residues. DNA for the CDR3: TGTGCCAGCAGCTTAGCTGGCGGGGGGGCCCACGAGCAGTACTTC. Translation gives CASSLAGGGAHEQYF.

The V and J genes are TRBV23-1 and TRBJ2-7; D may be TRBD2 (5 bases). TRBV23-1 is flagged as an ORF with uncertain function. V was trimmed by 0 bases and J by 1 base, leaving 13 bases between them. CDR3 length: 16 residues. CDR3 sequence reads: CASSQSKRERSYEQYF. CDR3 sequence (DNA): TGCGCCAGCAGTCAATCGAAAAGGGAGCGGTCCTACGAGCAGTACTTC.

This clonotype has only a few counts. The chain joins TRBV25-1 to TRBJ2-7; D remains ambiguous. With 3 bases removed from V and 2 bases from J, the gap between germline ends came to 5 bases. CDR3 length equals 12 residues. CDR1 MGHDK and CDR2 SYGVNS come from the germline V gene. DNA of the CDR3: TGTGCCAGCAGTGAGAACGCCTACGAGCAGTACTTC. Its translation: CASSENAYEQYF.

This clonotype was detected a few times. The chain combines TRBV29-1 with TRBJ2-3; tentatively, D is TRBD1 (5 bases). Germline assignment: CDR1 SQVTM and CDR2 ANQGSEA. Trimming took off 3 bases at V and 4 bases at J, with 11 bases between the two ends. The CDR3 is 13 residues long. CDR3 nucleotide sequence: TGCAGCGTTGACAGGGAAAACGCAGATACGCAGTATTTT. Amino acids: CSVDRENADTQYF.

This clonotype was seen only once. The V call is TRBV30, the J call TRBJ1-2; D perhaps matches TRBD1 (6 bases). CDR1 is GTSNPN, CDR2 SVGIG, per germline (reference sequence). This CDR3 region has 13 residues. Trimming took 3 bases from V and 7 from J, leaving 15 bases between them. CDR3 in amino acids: CAWRERTEFGYTF. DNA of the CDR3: TGTGCCTGGAGAGAGAGGACAGAATTTGGCTACACCTTC. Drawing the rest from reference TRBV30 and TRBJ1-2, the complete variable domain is SQTIHQWPATLVQPVGSPLSLECTVEGTSNPNLYWYRQAAGRGLQLLFYSVGIGQISSEVPQNLSASRPQDRQFILSSKKLLLSDSGFYLCAWRERTEFGYTFGSGTRLTVV.

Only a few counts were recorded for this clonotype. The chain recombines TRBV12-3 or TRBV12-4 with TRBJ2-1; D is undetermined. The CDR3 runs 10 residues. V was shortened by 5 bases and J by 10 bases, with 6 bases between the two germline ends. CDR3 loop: CASSRIEQFF. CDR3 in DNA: TGTGCCAGCAGTCGGATAGAGCAGTTCTTC.